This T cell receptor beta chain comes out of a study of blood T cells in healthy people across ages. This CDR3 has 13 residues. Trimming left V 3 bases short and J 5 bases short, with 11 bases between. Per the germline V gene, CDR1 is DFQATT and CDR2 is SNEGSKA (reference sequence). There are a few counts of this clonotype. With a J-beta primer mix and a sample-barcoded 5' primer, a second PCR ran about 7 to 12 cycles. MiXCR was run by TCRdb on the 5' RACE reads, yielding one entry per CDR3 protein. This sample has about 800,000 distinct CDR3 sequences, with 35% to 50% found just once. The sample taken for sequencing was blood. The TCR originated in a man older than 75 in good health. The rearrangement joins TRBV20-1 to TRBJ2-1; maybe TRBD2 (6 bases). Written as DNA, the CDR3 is TGCAGTGCTAGTGACGGAGGGAACAATGAGCAGTTCTTC. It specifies CSASDGGNNEQFF.